The TCR beta chain described here comes from a study of regulatory T cells in long-lasting Graves disease. Indicated time point: newly diagnosed GD, antithyroid drugs for less than 3 months. Isolated PBMC RNA provided the starting material for the TCR library. V was clipped by 6 bases and J by 9 bases, with 12 bases between them. Germline CDR1 SGHAT, CDR2 FQNNGV. This CDR3 has 12 residues. Arm-PCR of CDR3 regions and iRepertoire HTBI primers were the basis on which TCR beta libraries were built. TCRdb reanalysed the multiplex PCR reads using MiXCR and keeps one entry per CDR3 protein. The sample lists approximately 400,000 distinct CDR3 sequences, roughly 10% occurring once. This clonotype showed up many times. The same data also contributed to another study, on T cells in Graves' hyperthyroidism and ophthalmopathy. That work adds: Patients aged 18 to 65 with hyperthyroidism were newly diagnosed, with duration under 2 months. The HTBI primer set was used in a first-round RT-PCR of the TCR CDR3. Ophthalmopathy was model-predicted a median around 6.7 months pre-onset.

This receptor was obtained from a woman aged 18-29 years with Graves disease. The specimen comprised peripheral blood mononuclear cells (PBMCs), sampled at new diagnosis, from a patient treated with antithyroid drugs. The chain recombines TRBV11-2 with TRBJ2-1; the D is unclear. The CDR3 region is CASSEPRSEQFF. The DNA for the CDR3 is TGTGCCAGCAGTGAACCCCGCAGTGAGCAGTTCTTC.